The rows below give T cell receptor beta chains drawn from one sample of a study of Graves' ophthalmopathy and Graves' hyperthyroidism. TCRdb re-derived calls from the multiplex PCR reads in MiXCR, one entry per CDR3 protein. Here the sample spans around 520,000 distinct CDR3 sequences, 35% to 45% being singletons. Input material: peripheral blood or thyroid tissue (not recorded which). Receptors originate from an adult man with Graves' hyperthyroidism. Both conserved end residues are part of each CDR3. D genes are given only for firm matches. For some rows the clone size is stated as once, few or many, or as a class when expanded; others skip it.

TRBV5-8	TRBD1	TRBJ1-1	many	TGTGCCAGCAGCGAACAGGGGGGGAGCGCTGAAGCTTTCTTT	CASSEQGGSAEAFF
TRBV5-6	TRBD1	TRBJ1-3	NA	TGTGCCATCAGCCCGGGACAGTTCTCTGGAAACACCATATATTTT	CAISPGQFSGNTIYF
TRBV5-5	NA	TRBJ1-3	NA	TGTGCCAGCAGCCCAACCACCACGACGCCGGCCTGGGGCTCTGGAAACACCATATATTTT	CASSPTTTTPAWGSGNTIYF
TRBV7-9	NA	TRBJ2-1	few	TGTGCCAGCAGCCAAGGCAGCGGGACATACAATGAGCAGTTCTTC	CASSQGSGTYNEQFF
TRBV12-3/TRBV12-4	NA	TRBJ1-2	many	TGTGCCAGCGGCCCGGCGAGGGGTTATGGCTACACCTTC	CASGPARGYGYTF
TRBV13	NA	TRBJ2-7	few	TGTGCCAGCAGCTTCCGAGCTAGCGACGAGCAGTACTTC	CASSFRASDEQYF
TRBV12-3/TRBV12-4	NA	TRBJ2-7	NA	TGTCCCGGAGAGTACAGGACCTACGAGCAGTACTTC	CPGEYRTYEQYF
TRBV6-1	NA	TRBJ2-7	NA	TGTGCCAGCAGAATCCCCGACAGGTTGGGCGAGCAGTACTTC	CASRIPDRLGEQYF
TRBV15	TRBD2	TRBJ2-5	NA	TGTGCCACCAGCAGATCGACTAGCGGGAGTCCCTATGAGCAGTACTTC	CATSRSTSGSPYEQYF
TRBV12-3/TRBV12-4	TRBD1	TRBJ1-1	many	TGTGCCAGCAGCCCGATGACAGGGGTAGCTTTCTTT	CASSPMTGVAFF
TRBV12-3/TRBV12-4	TRBD2	TRBJ2-2	few	TGTGCCAGCAGCTCGGGACTAGCGGGAGGGACCACCGGGGAGCTGTTTTTT	CASSSGLAGGTTGELFF
TRBV12-3/TRBV12-4	NA	TRBJ2-1	NA	TGTGCCAGCAGTCCAGGGTATGCTGAGCAGTTCTTC	CASSPGYAEQFF
TRBV24-1	NA	TRBJ2-2	many	TGTGCCACCAGTGATGTACACGAGTTCGCGAACACCGGGGAGCTGTTTTTT	CATSDVHEFANTGELFF
TRBV19	TRBD1	TRBJ1-3	NA	TGTGCCAGTAGTATTGGGACAGAGGTCTCTGGAAACACCGTATATTTT	CASSIGTEVSGNTVYF
TRBV10-3	TRBD1	TRBJ1-5	NA	TGTGCCATCAGTGGGGACAGGGGTGATCAGCCCCAGCATTTT	CAISGDRGDQPQHF
TRBV29-1	TRBD1	TRBJ2-3	many	TGCAGCGTCGATCGGACAGGGGCAGATACGCAGTATTTT	CSVDRTGADTQYF
TRBV6-5	TRBD2	TRBJ2-7	NA	TGTGCCAGCAGAAATAGCGGGGGGGAGCAGTACTTC	CASRNSGGEQYF
TRBV7-2	TRBD1	TRBJ1-5	once	TGTGCCAGCAGCCTGCTGGCTGACAGGGAGGGTCAGCCCCAGCATTTT	CASSLLADREGQPQHF
TRBV20-1	TRBD1	TRBJ1-1	many	TGCAGTGCTGCCACAGGGGGCGCGGGGGTCACTGAAGCTTTCTTT	CSAATGGAGVTEAFF
TRBV7-9	TRBD1	TRBJ1-1	NA	TGTGCCAGCAGCAAGACAGGGATGCATGGCGATGAGCAGTTCTTT	CASSKTGMHGDEQFF
TRBV29-1	NA	TRBJ1-2	NA	TGCAGCGTTGAAGGGGACGCGGGTGGCTACACCTTC	CSVEGDAGGYTF
TRBV6-5	TRBD1	TRBJ2-5	few	TGTGCCAGCAACTACTTCGGGACAGCCCAAGAGACCCAGTACTTC	CASNYFGTAQETQYF
TRBV7-9	NA	TRBJ2-5	NA	TGTGCCAGCAGCGTATCAAGCAATCAGCCCCAGTACTTC	CASSVSSNQPQYF
TRBV20-1	TRBD2	TRBJ2-5	NA	TGCAGTGCTAGCGACGTTGCGGGGGATGTTGAGCAGTACTTC	CSASDVAGDVEQYF
TRBV20-1	NA	TRBJ1-1	many	TGCAGTGCTAGTCCGGGACATGTCTACGGTGAAGCTTTCTTT	CSASPGHVYGEAFF
TRBV10-2	NA	TRBJ2-2	NA	TGCGCCAGCAGTGATTCACCTAGTATTACCGGGGAGCTGTTTTTT	CASSDSPSITGELFF
TRBV18	NA	TRBJ2-5	many	TGTGCCAGCTCACCACCAGGGACTGGCCAAGAGACCCAGTACTTC	CASSPPGTGQETQYF
TRBV7-9	TRBD1	TRBJ2-6	NA	TGTGCCAGCAGCGTCTACCGACAGGGGGCAAACGGGGCCAACGTCCTGACTTTC	CASSVYRQGANGANVLTF
TRBV2	TRBD1	TRBJ1-5	NA	TGTGCCAGCAGTCGGACAGGTGCCACCGAGACCCAGCATTTT	CASSRTGATETQHF
TRBV4-1	TRBD2	TRBJ2-7	many	TGCGCCAGCAGCCAAGGTCCGACTAGCGGGAGGCACGAGCAGTACTTC	CASSQGPTSGRHEQYF
TRBV6-5	NA	TRBJ2-7	many	TGTGCCAGCAGTTACGGGGGGCCCTACGAGCAGTACTTC	CASSYGGPYEQYF
TRBV2	NA	TRBJ1-4	NA	TGTGCCAGCGAGCGTGGCGGCAGGGCCAACAATGAAAAACTGTTTTTT	CASERGGRANNEKLFF
TRBV19	TRBD1	TRBJ2-2	NA	TGTGCCAGTAGTAGGACAGGGCTGAACACCGGGGAGCTGTTTTTT	CASSRTGLNTGELFF
TRBV7-9	TRBD1	TRBJ1-6	NA	TGTGCCAGCAGCTCGGACAGGGCAGGCAATTCACCCCTCCACTTT	CASSSDRAGNSPLHF
TRBV10-3	TRBD2	TRBJ2-2	NA	TGTGCCATCACCTCATCCGGGACTAGCGGGGGCTTCGCGAACACCGGGAAGCTGTTTTTT	CAITSSGTSGGFANTGKLFF
TRBV7-2	TRBD2	TRBJ2-5	once	TGTGCCAGCAGCCAACTAGCGGGGGTTGGAGAGACCCAGTACTTC	CASSQLAGVGETQYF
TRBV5-1	NA	TRBJ2-2	many	TGCGCCAGCAGCCGGGGGGCCCTGGCACCCGGGGAGCTGTTTTTT	CASSRGALAPGELFF
TRBV7-9	NA	TRBJ1-1	many	TGTGCCAGCAGCTTAAAAGGGGCAGATGAAGCTTTCTTT	CASSLKGADEAFF
TRBV6-1	NA	TRBJ1-2	NA	TGTGCCAGCAGTTCGGGCCCCGTTAACTATGGCTACACCTTC	CASSSGPVNYGYTF
TRBV5-4	NA	TRBJ1-6	NA	TGTGCCAGCAGCCTCCGACTGGACTATAATTCACCCCTCCACTTT	CASSLRLDYNSPLHF
TRBV7-2	NA	TRBJ1-3	NA	TGTGCCAGCAGCCCAGGCAAGATAAAGGACTTATTTTTAAACACCATATATTTT	CASSPGKIKDLFLNTIYF
TRBV24-1	TRBD2	TRBJ2-7	NA	TGTGCCACCGGAGGGGTAGCGGGGTTTTCCTACGAGCAGTACTTC	CATGGVAGFSYEQYF
TRBV6-5	NA	TRBJ2-7	NA	TGTGCCAGCAGTTACGGGGTGAGCTCCTACAATGAGCAGTACTTC	CASSYGVSSYNEQYF
TRBV6-1	NA	TRBJ2-7	NA	TGTGCCAGCAGTGAATGGGGGCAGGTGGGAGGCGAGCAGTACTTC	CASSEWGQVGGEQYF
TRBV10-3	NA	TRBJ2-5	many	TGTGCCATCCTGGGGTCCTTACAAGAGACCCAGTACTTC	CAILGSLQETQYF
TRBV7-9	TRBD1	TRBJ1-2	NA	TGTGCCAGCAGCTTCCGGGACAGGGGAGAGGAAAACTATGGCTACACCTTC	CASSFRDRGEENYGYTF
TRBV7-3	TRBD1	TRBJ2-1	few	TGTGCCAGCAGCTTAAGGACAGGGAGCAATGAGCAGTTCTTC	CASSLRTGSNEQFF
TRBV29-1	TRBD1	TRBJ1-3	NA	TGCAGCGTTATCGGGACAGAGAACACCATATATTTT	CSVIGTENTIYF
TRBV12-5	TRBD2	TRBJ2-5	NA	TGTGCCAGCAGTCGTCGACTAGCGGGGTCTGAGACCCAGTACTTC	CASSRRLAGSETQYF
TRBV7-9	NA	TRBJ1-5	NA	TGTGCCAGCAGTCGATTCATCAGGGAGGGCCAGCCCCAGCATTTT	CASSRFIREGQPQHF
TRBV2	NA	TRBJ1-5	many	TGTGCCAGCCGCCCGACCGATAGCAATCAGCCCCAGCATTTT	CASRPTDSNQPQHF
TRBV19	NA	TRBJ2-7	many	TGTGCCAGTAGTACCCCCGGGACCTCCTACGAGCAGTACTTC	CASSTPGTSYEQYF
TRBV29-1	NA	TRBJ2-2	once	TGCAGCGTTCGACAGGGGGAGCTGTTTTTT	CSVRQGELFF
TRBV10-3	NA	TRBJ2-2	many	TGTGCCATCCGAGGAACCGGGGAGCTGTTTTTT	CAIRGTGELFF
TRBV12-3/TRBV12-4	NA	TRBJ2-7	many	TGTGCCAGCAGTTTGACGGCAGGGACCTACGAGCAGTACTTC	CASSLTAGTYEQYF